The 31 T cell receptor beta chains reported below all come from one sample, sequenced in a study of blood T cell repertoires in COVID-19. The table came from immunoSEQ multiplex PCR; TCRdb's copy has only in-frame clones and leaves some out. Among about 200,000 clones, around three quarters were seen once, and the ten largest hold around 16%. The sequenced sample was PBMCs or T cells enriched from blood (not recorded which). The receptor source for this set is a woman in her 50s with acute COVID-19.

The chain joins TRBV12-3 or TRBV12-4 to TRBJ2-2; D remains ambiguous. The germline V and J ends were trimmed by 1 base and 8 bases, with 8 bases remaining between them. The CDR3 is 13 residues long. DNA of the CDR3: TGTGCCAGCAGTTTAGTTATGGCAGGGGAGCTGTTTTTT. Protein: CASSLVMAGELFF.

In its sample, this clone was seen a few times. The chain has TRBV5-1 and TRBJ1-4; 7 nucleotides agree with TRBD1. Trimming cost V 2 bases and J 5 bases; bases outside gene matches: 3. Germline CDR1 reads SGHRS; CDR2 reads YFSETQ. The CDR3 runs to 14 residues. CDR3 bases: TGCGCCAGCAGCTTTGGACAGGAGAATGAAAAACTGTTTTTT. Its translation is CASSFGQENEKLFF.

The chain uses TRBV6-5 and TRBJ1-5; D is perhaps TRBD1 (6 bases). Trimming stripped 8 bases from V and 3 bases from J, with 14 bases between. CDR3 length: 14 amino acids. Germline V lookup: CDR1 MNHEY, CDR2 SVGAGI. CDR3 nucleotide sequence: TGTGCCAGCTCCCTAAAGGGGGTCAATCAGCCCCAGCATTTT. Amino acids: CASSLKGVNQPQHF.

This clone was counted between two and nine times. The chain joins TRBV6-5 to TRBJ1-3, with 10 positions matching TRBD1. This CDR3 contains 15 residues. Germline trimming cut 5 bases from V and 3 bases from J; bases unmatched to any gene: 4. Germline V gives CDR1 MNHEY, CDR2 SVGAGI. The CDR3 DNA follows: TGTGCCAGCAGTCCGACAGGGGGCTATGGAAACACCATATATTTT. Its protein product is CASSPTGGYGNTIYF.

The chain links TRBV7-2 to TRBJ2-3, with 10 bases identical to TRBD2. This CDR3 region has 18 residues. Per germline, CDR1 SGHTA and CDR2 FQGNSA. V gave up 1 base and J gave up 5 bases; unmatched junction bases: 12. CDR3 in amino acids: CASSLGPPSGGAQDTQYF. The CDR3 coding sequence is TGTGCCAGCAGCTTAGGGCCCCCCAGCGGGGGGGCCCAAGATACGCAGTATTTT.

V gene TRBV4-3 combines with J gene TRBJ1-5; D gene uncertain. The CDR3 totals 15 residues. Trimming removed 1 base from V and 3 bases from J, with 10 bases in between. Germline CDR1 reads LGHNA; CDR2 reads YSLEER. CDR3 DNA: TGCGCCAGCAGCCAAGTAGCGGGTCTCAATCAGCCCCAGCATTTT. Amino acid sequence: CASSQVAGLNQPQHF.

The J gene is TRBJ2-2, the V gene TRBV15, with TRBD2 matching over 12 bases. V was clipped by 3 bases and J by 0 bases; unmatched bases: 5. Germline V gene data show CDR1 as LNHNV and CDR2 as YYDKDF (reference sequence). This CDR3 has 18 residues. As DNA, the CDR3 is TGTGCCACCAGCAGGCTAGCGGGGGGGCCCCCGAACACCGGGGAGCTGTTTTTT. It codes for CATSRLAGGPPNTGELFF.

The V and J genes are TRBV29-1 and TRBJ1-4; D gene ambiguous. Germline values: CDR1 SQVTM, CDR2 ANQGSEA. The CDR3 spans 14 residues. V gave up 0 bases and J gave up 8 bases, with 13 bases separating them. CDR3 residues: CSVEDLTEREKLFF. CDR3 in DNA: TGCAGCGTTGAAGATTTAACCGAGCGGGAAAAACTGTTTTTT.

V and J are TRBV28 and TRBJ1-1; no clear D gene. This CDR3 spans 11 amino acids. V gave up 8 bases and J gave up 0 bases, with 4 bases separating them. Germline V lookup: CDR1 MDHEN, CDR2 SYDVKM. DNA of the CDR3: TGTGCCAGCGAGGTGAACACTGAAGCTTTCTTT. This sequence encodes CASEVNTEAFF.

This clone was observed a few times. This chain connects TRBV4-1 to TRBJ1-3, with a tentative D call TRBD1 (5 bases). Germline-derived CDR1 and CDR2 are MGHRA and YSYEKL. This CDR3 is 14 amino acids long. V dropped 5 bases and J dropped 7 bases, with 15 bases sitting between them. CDR3 sequence reads: CASSFVGVGNTIYF. For the CDR3, the DNA is TGCGCCAGCAGCTTCGTAGGGGTAGGGAACACCATATATTTT.

This clone was observed a few times. The V and J genes are TRBV27 and TRBJ1-6; D may be TRBD1 (6 bases). Trimming pared 6 bases from V and 10 bases from J, leaving 16 bases between. This CDR3 comprises 14 residues. The germline CDR1 and CDR2 sequences are MNHEY and SMNVEV (reference sequence). The CDR3 protein is CASSSADSYSPLHF. The CDR3 bases are TGTGCCAGCAGCTCAGCGGACAGCTACTCACCCCTCCACTTT.

The DNA of the CDR3 is TGCGCCAGCAGGGAGGGAGGTGCCAAAAACATTCAGTACTTC. Translation: CASREGGAKNIQYF. The genes are TRBV5-1 and TRBJ2-4; tentative D call: TRBD2 (6 bases). The V gene lost 5 bases and the J gene lost 1 base, with 10 bases spanning the gap. Germline assignment: CDR1 SGHRS and CDR2 YFSETQ. There are 14 residues in the CDR3.

The chain uses TRBV12-3 or TRBV12-4 and TRBJ2-5; no clear D. This CDR3 comprises 13 residues. The V gene lost 3 bases and the J gene lost 2 bases, with 7 bases spanning the gap. The CDR3 spells CASSLRNQETQYF. CDR3 nucleotides: TGTGCCAGCAGTTTGAGGAATCAAGAGACCCAGTACTTC.

The rearrangement links TRBV11-1 to TRBJ2-2; D not resolved. V was trimmed by 2 bases and J by 1 base, leaving 5 bases between them. The germline V gene encodes CDR1 SGHAT and CDR2 FQDESV (reference sequence). The CDR3 length is 14 residues. CDR3 nucleotides: TGTGCCAGCAGCTTAAGGAGGAACACCGGGGAGCTGTTTTTT. This codes for CASSLRRNTGELFF.

The gene calls are TRBV9 and TRBJ1-6; TRBD1 is a possible D gene (5 bases). CDR3 size: 14 residues. Germline V CDR1 and CDR2: SGDLS, YYNGEE. Trimming pared 0 bases from V and 10 bases from J, leaving 11 bases between. CDR3 in DNA: TGTGCCAGCAGCGTAGAGGGGCGCGGATCACCCCTCCACTTT. Its translation: CASSVEGRGSPLHF.

This chain uses TRBV2 with TRBJ1-5; D gene ambiguous. The V gene lost 5 bases and the J gene lost 3 bases, with 14 bases spanning the gap. The germline V gene has CDR1 SNHLY and CDR2 FYNNEI. This CDR3 region has 15 residues. In DNA, the CDR3 is TGTGCCAGCAGTAGAAATACGGGGAACAATCAGCCCCAGCATTTT. This gives the protein CASSRNTGNNQPQHF.

In this sample, this clone turned up a few times. V gene TRBV7-8 combines with J gene TRBJ2-3, with TRBD2 matching 9 bases. The CDR3 covers 17 residues. Unmatched junction bases numbered 11, after V lost 3 bases and J lost 4 bases. In germline, CDR1 is SGHVS, CDR2 FQNEAQ. The CDR3 sequence: CASSLYRAGGPSDTQYF. CDR3 nucleotide sequence: TGTGCCAGCAGCTTGTATCGGGCGGGGGGGCCGTCAGATACGCAGTATTTT. Full variable domain (remainder filled in from reference TRBV7-8 and TRBJ2-3): GAGVSQSPRYKVAKRGQDVALRCDPISGHVSLFWYQQALGQGPEFLTYFQNEAQLDKSGLPSDRFFAERPEGSVSTLKIQRTQQEDSAVYLCASSLYRAGGPSDTQYFGPGTRLTVL.

In DNA, the CDR3 is TGTGCCAGCAGCAATCTAGCGGGGGGTGTCTCAGATACGCAGTATTTT. This codes for CASSNLAGGVSDTQYF. The chain couples TRBV5-4 to TRBJ2-3; 11 nucleotides agree with TRBD2. CDR1 is SGHNT, CDR2 YYREEE, per germline (reference sequence). V dropped 4 bases and J dropped 4; count of bases not matched to a gene: 8. The CDR3 spans 16 residues.

This clone showed up just a few times. The chain links TRBV19 to TRBJ2-3; 10 bases agree with TRBD2. The CDR3 is 15 residues long. CDR1 is LNHDA and CDR2 is SQIVND in the germline V gene (reference sequence). Trimming removed 6 bases from V and 1 base from J; junction bases left unmatched: 4. This CDR3 is CASRSGTSGTDTQYF. CDR3 nucleotides: TGTGCCAGTAGATCCGGGACTAGCGGCACAGATACGCAGTATTTT.

V gene TRBV20-1 combines with J gene TRBJ2-1; D remains ambiguous. CDR1 and CDR2 from the germline V gene are DFQATT and SNEGSKA (reference sequence). The V and J ends lost 0 bases and 12 bases respectively, with 9 bases between them. This CDR3 comprises 11 residues. CDR3 residues: CSARDGRSQFF. In DNA form, the CDR3 reads TGCAGTGCTAGAGATGGGCGCTCGCAGTTCTTC.

The J gene is TRBJ1-1, the V gene TRBV4-1, with 7 nucleotides matching TRBD1. Germline values: CDR1 MGHRA, CDR2 YSYEKL. Losses at the gene ends were 2 bases for V and 6 bases for J; bases not matched to a gene: 12. The CDR3 has 16 amino acids. The CDR3 bases are TGCGCCAGCAGCCAAATACCGGGACAGCAGTATGCTGAAGCTTTCTTT. It yields the protein CASSQIPGQQYAEAFF.

V is TRBV2 and J is TRBJ1-1; 9 positions match TRBD1. The CDR3 covers 14 residues. Germline values: CDR1 SNHLY, CDR2 FYNNEI. V lost 6 bases to trimming and J lost 6 bases; unmatched junction nucleotides: 8. The CDR3 DNA is TGTGCCAGCAGCGCCCGGGACAGGGTCGCTGAAGCTTTCTTT. Translated: CASSARDRVAEAFF.

This chain connects TRBV19 to TRBJ1-1, with D uncertain. CDR1 and CDR2 (germline): LNHDA, SQIVND (reference sequence). Trimming stripped 3 bases from V and 3 bases from J, with 11 bases between. The CDR3 sequence is 14 residues long. The CDR3 DNA reads as TGTGCCAGTAGTATGGTATCACGAGACACTGAAGCTTTCTTT. Protein product: CASSMVSRDTEAFF.

The chain recombines TRBV5-1 with TRBJ1-1; TRBD1 might be the D (5 bases). The CDR3 consists of 13 residues. Germline V gene sequence: CDR1 SGHRS, CDR2 YFSETQ. Trimming took off 0 bases at V and 10 bases at J, with 13 bases between the two ends. The CDR3 spells CASSLGPEGSAFF. The CDR3 coding sequence is TGCGCCAGCAGCTTGGGTCCGGAGGGGTCAGCTTTCTTT.

CDR3 loop: CASTHPIPTGDDGYTF. DNA for the CDR3: TGCGCCAGCACGCATCCAATCCCGACAGGGGACGATGGCTACACCTTC. The genes are TRBV10-1 and TRBJ1-2, with 8 bases identical to TRBD1. There are 16 residues in the CDR3. Trimming took 7 bases from V and 6 from J; bases not matched to a gene: 16. CDR1 and CDR2 (germline): WNHNN, SYGVQD (reference sequence).

V is TRBV28 and J is TRBJ2-2; D might be TRBD2 (6 bases). The CDR3 loop spans 17 amino acids. Trimming shortened V by 6 bases and J by 3 bases, and 20 bases separated the two germline ends. The germline V gene encodes CDR1 MDHEN and CDR2 SYDVKM. DNA of the CDR3: TGTGCCAGCAGCCGACACGGGCTGGGCGGGGACACCGGGGAGCTGTTTTTT. Translation: CASSRHGLGGDTGELFF.

This clone was picked up one time. The gene calls are TRBV6-5 and TRBJ2-5; possibly TRBD2 for D (5 bases). Trimming took off 0 bases at V and 5 bases at J, with 13 bases between the two ends. The CDR3 is 15 residues long. The germline V gene has CDR1 MNHEY and CDR2 SVGAGI. The CDR3 reads CASSYSPGRGETQYF. The CDR3 DNA reads as TGTGCCAGCAGTTACTCCCCGGGTCGAGGGGAGACCCAGTACTTC.

CDR3 DNA sequence: TGCGCCAGCAGACCAGGACAGGGGGCTTGGAACACTGAAGCTTTCTTT. Protein product: CASRPGQGAWNTEAFF. This chain uses TRBV5-1 with TRBJ1-1; 11 nucleotides match TRBD1. CDR1 SGHRS and CDR2 YFSETQ come from the germline V gene. The CDR3 covers 16 residues. Trimming at V came to 5 bases and at J to 1 base, leaving 7 bases not matched to a gene.

This chain links TRBV5-1 with TRBJ1-5; a weak D match, TRBD1 (6 bases). Germline CDR1 is SGHRS and CDR2 is YFSETQ. V gave up 4 bases and J gave up 3 bases, with 14 bases separating them. The CDR3 extends over 15 amino acids. CDR3 residues: CASSPTGQINQPQHF. DNA for the CDR3: TGCGCCAGCAGCCCGACTGGACAGATCAATCAGCCCCAGCATTTT.

CDR3 bases: TGTGCCAGCAGTCTCAACAGGGGGGACCCTGAAGCTTTCTTT. The encoded protein is CASSLNRGDPEAFF. The rearrangement uses TRBV25-1 and TRBJ1-1; 8 bases map to TRBD1. This CDR3 region has 14 residues. In germline, CDR1 is MGHDK, CDR2 SYGVNS. V shed 5 bases, J shed 6 bases, and the junction held 8 bases outside the gene matches. Based on the CDR3 plus reference TRBV25-1 and TRBJ1-1, the full variable domain is EADIYQTPRYLVIGTGKKITLECSQTMGHDKMYWYQQDPGMELHLIHYSYGVNSTEKGDLSSESTVSRIRTEHFPLTLESARPSHTSQYLCASSLNRGDPEAFFGQGTRLTVV.

The V call is TRBV4-2, the J call TRBJ1-2; 9 bases match TRBD1. Unmatched junction bases numbered 12, after V lost 5 bases and J lost 2 bases. The CDR3 runs 17 residues. The germline V gene encodes CDR1 LGHNA and CDR2 YNFKEQ. The CDR3 sequence: CASSGTAGQGGNYGYTF. Here the CDR3 DNA reads TGTGCCAGCAGCGGAACGGCGGGACAGGGCGGAAACTATGGCTACACCTTC.